Reported below is one TCR beta chain. This entry belongs to a study of blood T cell repertoires in COVID-19. On the study more broadly: COVID-19 samples collected from the United States, Italy and Spain covered acute and convalescent phases.

Germline V gene data show CDR1 as LNHDA and CDR2 as SQIVND (reference sequence). The CDR3 is made up of 16 amino acids. V lost 6 bases and J lost 5; bases outside the gene matches: 7. Generated by immunoSEQ multiplex PCR, the TCRdb table keeps only in-frame clones and is missing some. The data contain approximately 240,000 clones, around 85% of them singletons. The sample consisted of PBMCs or T cells enriched from blood (not recorded which). This clonotype was obtained from a woman between 45 and 65 years old in a cohort exposed to, infected with or recovered from COVID-19 (not recorded which). J is TRBJ2-5 and V is TRBV19; 15 bases line up with TRBD2. CDR3 nucleotides: TGTGCCAGTAGCCCCGGACTAGCGGGGGGGCTCGAGACCCAGTACTTC. Protein: CASSPGLAGGLETQYF.